The clone carrying this TCR beta chain has more than one count but fewer than ten. The protocol was immunoSEQ multiplex PCR, while the TCRdb copy is restricted to in-frame clones and leaves out a portion. The data hold 200,000 to 250,000 clones, with under 90% observed a single time. These data come from a study of blood T cell repertoires in COVID-19. Study at large: PBMCs, B-cell-depleted T cells, or T cells provided the cDNA or gDNA that made up the material.

Germline V gene sequence: CDR1 MNHEY, CDR2 SMNVEV (reference sequence). The ends were cut back, 6 bases at V and 6 bases at J, with 11 bases in the middle. The CDR3 spans 13 residues. V and J are TRBV27 and TRBJ1-4, with D perhaps TRBD1 (6 bases). Sequencing was carried out using peripheral blood. The source of this sequence is a woman of 80 years or more with COVID-19, enrolled during active disease. CDR3 in DNA: TGTGCCAGCAGCCCTCAGGGGTATGAAAAACTGTTTTTT. This encodes CASSPQGYEKLFF.